This TCR beta chain was obtained from a study of blood T cell repertoires in COVID-19. Study-wide background: T cells, B-cell-depleted T cells, or PBMCs provided the cDNA or gDNA that served as material.

The CDR3 is 15 amino acids. Trimming pared 0 bases from V and 7 bases from J, leaving 10 bases between. Per germline, CDR1 MNHNS and CDR2 SASEGT. The method was immunoSEQ multiplex PCR; TCRdb's version includes in-frame clones alone and lacks a portion of them. The sample has roughly 170,000 clones; 83% are singletons. This clone was observed a few times. The receptor was derived from a woman in her 50s in a cohort exposed to, infected with or recovered from COVID-19 (not recorded which). The sample comprised PBMCs or T cells enriched from blood (not recorded which). The chain combines TRBV6-1 with TRBJ1-6; D is unresolved. CDR3 region: CASSEAETDNSPLHF. The CDR3 DNA reads as TGTGCCAGCAGTGAAGCCGAGACTGACAATTCACCCCTCCACTTT.